The rows below give T cell receptor beta chains drawn from one sample of a study of shared clonotypes between healthy human individuals. Generated by immunoSEQ multiplex PCR, the TCRdb table keeps only in-frame clones and is missing some. The repertoire holds millions of clones, with 90% to 95% as singletons. Sequencing was done on a sample of naive CD4+ T cells sorted from blood. These receptors were collected from a man younger than 35 in good health. CDR3s include the opening cysteine and the closing phenylalanine or tryptophan. D genes are given only for firm matches. Clone size is not always given. Where it is, it says once, few, many or a class for expanded clones.

v_call	clone_size	j_call	d_call	cdr3_aa	cdr3_nt
TRBV19	NA	TRBJ1-1	NA	CASKEAGWNTEAFF	TGTGCCAGTAAAGAAGCAGGGTGGAACACTGAAGCTTTCTTT
TRBV5-4	NA	TRBJ2-2	NA	CASSLEYGSTGELFF	TGTGCCAGCAGCTTGGAATACGGCAGCACCGGGGAGCTGTTTTTT
TRBV18	NA	TRBJ2-3	TRBD2	CASSPVEAGGSVEQYF	TGTGCCAGCTCACCAGTGGAAGCGGGGGGGTCCGTGGAGCAGTATTTT
TRBV15	NA	TRBJ1-6	TRBD1	CATSRAGTDNSPLHF	TGTGCCACCAGCAGAGCGGGGACAGATAATTCACCCCTCCACTTT
TRBV10-3	NA	TRBJ1-3	NA	CAISGGDPGAGNTIYF	TGTGCCATCAGTGGAGGGGATCCGGGGGCTGGAAACACCATATATTTT
TRBV5-1	NA	TRBJ2-2	TRBD2	CASSRTSGVDGELFF	TGCGCCAGCAGCAGGACTAGCGGGGTAGACGGGGAGCTGTTTTTT
TRBV6-4	once	TRBJ1-1	NA	CASTPEWGANTEAFF	TGTGCCAGCACTCCCGAGTGGGGGGCAAACACTGAAGCTTTCTTT
TRBV20-1	once	TRBJ1-6	NA	CSAQIGSPLHF	TGCAGTGCTCAAATCGGTTCACCCCTCCACTTT
TRBV27	NA	TRBJ2-1	NA	CASSSMGEQFF	TGTGCCAGCAGTTCAATGGGTGAGCAGTTCTTC
TRBV29-1	NA	TRBJ1-1	NA	CSVGQVNTEAFF	TGCAGCGTTGGACAGGTGAACACTGAAGCTTTCTTT
TRBV15	once	TRBJ1-1	NA	CATSSLTVNTEAFF	TGTGCCACCAGCAGTCTGACGGTGAACACTGAAGCTTTCTTT
TRBV6-5	NA	TRBJ2-7	NA	CASRRDSGNYEQYF	TGTGCCAGCAGGCGGGACAGCGGGAACTACGAGCAGTACTTC
TRBV6-5	NA	TRBJ1-1	NA	CASNENTNPIRAFF	TGTGCCAGCAACGAGAACACCAATCCAATCAGGGCTTTCTTT
TRBV5-1	NA	TRBJ2-7	TRBD2	CASRLAGAYEQYF	TGCGCCAGTCGACTAGCGGGGGCCTACGAGCAGTACTTC
TRBV4-1	NA	TRBJ2-7	NA	CASSKGTEQYF	TGCGCCAGCAGCAAGGGGACCGAGCAGTACTTC
TRBV27	once	TRBJ1-2	TRBD1	CASSDRDQGYTF	TGTGCCAGCAGCGACAGGGACCAAGGCTACACCTTC
TRBV27	NA	TRBJ1-6	NA	CASSPSQSSYNSPLHF	TGTGCCAGCAGTCCATCACAAAGCTCCTATAATTCACCCCTCCACTTT
TRBV6-1	NA	TRBJ1-6	NA	CASSLVVSLHF	TGTGCCAGCAGCCTGGTGGTGTCCCTCCACTTT
TRBV7-2	once	TRBJ2-2	NA	CASTQGGGTGELFF	TGTGCCAGCACCCAGGGAGGGGGTACCGGGGAGCTGTTTTTT
TRBV4-1	NA	TRBJ1-1	NA	CASSQADVRGRTEAFF	TGCGCCAGCAGCCAAGCCGACGTTCGGGGCAGGACTGAAGCTTTCTTT
TRBV5-6	NA	TRBJ1-5	NA	CASSLDGTVSNQPQHF	TGTGCCAGCAGCTTGGACGGGACGGTGAGCAATCAGCCCCAGCATTTT
TRBV7-8	NA	TRBJ2-5	TRBD2	CASSSLAGDRETQYF	TGTGCCAGCAGCTCCCTAGCGGGGGATAGGGAGACCCAGTACTTC
TRBV5-8	once	TRBJ2-7	TRBD1	CASTKWDSYEQYF	TGTGCCAGCACTAAATGGGACAGCTACGAGCAGTACTTC
TRBV6-1	NA	TRBJ2-5	NA	CASTGQETQYF	TGTGCCAGCACGGGGCAAGAGACCCAGTACTTC
TRBV4-2	NA	TRBJ2-3	NA	CASSQEGYSTDTQYF	TGTGCCAGCAGCCAAGAGGGATATAGCACAGATACGCAGTATTTT
TRBV2	NA	TRBJ2-3	NA	CASRVGGTDTQYF	TGTGCCAGCAGGGTCGGAGGTACAGATACGCAGTATTTT
TRBV5-1	NA	TRBJ2-2	NA	CASSPGTTNTGELFF	TGCGCCAGCAGCCCCGGGACAACGAACACCGGGGAGCTGTTTTTT
TRBV6-1	few	TRBJ1-2	TRBD1	CASRVGLQGAGYTF	TGTGCCAGCAGAGTAGGGTTACAGGGGGCTGGCTACACCTTC
TRBV28	NA	TRBJ2-7	TRBD2	CASSLGLAGVYEQYF	TGTGCCAGCAGTTTAGGACTAGCGGGGGTTTACGAGCAGTACTTC
TRBV20-1	NA	TRBJ1-1	NA	CSARGGTEAFF	TGCAGTGCTAGAGGGGGGACTGAAGCTTTCTTT
TRBV7-2	NA	TRBJ1-3	TRBD1	CASSLAGTAGNTIYF	TGTGCCAGCAGCTTGGCCGGGACAGCTGGAAACACCATATATTTT
TRBV11-2	NA	TRBJ2-1	NA	CASSLGSGGAYNEQFF	TGTGCCAGCAGCTTAGGTAGCGGAGGGGCCTACAATGAGCAGTTCTTC
TRBV28	NA	TRBJ1-1	NA	CASSLLGVQANTEAFF	TGTGCCAGCAGTTTATTGGGTGTGCAGGCTAACACTGAAGCTTTCTTT
TRBV28	NA	TRBJ1-5	TRBD1	CASSRGQTESQPQHF	TGTGCCAGCAGTAGGGGACAGACGGAAAGTCAGCCCCAGCATTTT
TRBV5-1	once	TRBJ1-1	NA	CASTIGGTGNTEAFF	TGCGCCAGCACCATAGGAGGGACGGGGAACACTGAAGCTTTCTTT
TRBV6-1	NA	TRBJ2-3	NA	CASSAQVKSTDTQYF	TGTGCCAGCAGTGCGCAGGTCAAGAGCACAGATACGCAGTATTTT
TRBV5-5	NA	TRBJ1-2	NA	CASSLGQGNYGYTF	TGTGCCAGCAGCTTGGGCCAAGGGAACTATGGCTACACCTTC
TRBV6-6	once	TRBJ1-5	NA	CASSPDPRRADQPQHF	TGTGCCAGCAGCCCCGACCCAAGAAGGGCAGATCAGCCCCAGCATTTT
TRBV10-3	NA	TRBJ2-2	TRBD1	CAIRDRVYGELFF	TGTGCCATCAGGGACAGGGTTTACGGGGAGCTGTTTTTT
TRBV28	NA	TRBJ1-6	NA	CASRWAFNSPLHF	TGTGCCAGCAGGTGGGCTTTTAATTCACCCCTCCACTTT